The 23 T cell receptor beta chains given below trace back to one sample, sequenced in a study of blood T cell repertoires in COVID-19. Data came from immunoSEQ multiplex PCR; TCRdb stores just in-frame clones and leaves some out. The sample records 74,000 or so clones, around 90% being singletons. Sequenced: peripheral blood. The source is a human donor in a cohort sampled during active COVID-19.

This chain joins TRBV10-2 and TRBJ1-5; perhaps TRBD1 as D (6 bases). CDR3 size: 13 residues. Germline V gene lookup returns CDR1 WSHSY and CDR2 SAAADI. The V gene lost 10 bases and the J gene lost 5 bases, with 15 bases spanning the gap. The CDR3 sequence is CAIRGDNDQPQHF. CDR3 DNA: TGCGCCATCCGGGGGGACAACGATCAGCCCCAGCATTTT.

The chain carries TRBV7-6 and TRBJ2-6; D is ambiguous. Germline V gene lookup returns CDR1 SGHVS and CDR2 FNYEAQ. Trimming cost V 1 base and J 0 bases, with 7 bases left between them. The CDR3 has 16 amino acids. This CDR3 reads CASSLVSGSGANVLTF. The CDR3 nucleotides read TGTGCCAGCAGCTTAGTTTCGGGCTCTGGGGCCAACGTCCTGACTTTC.

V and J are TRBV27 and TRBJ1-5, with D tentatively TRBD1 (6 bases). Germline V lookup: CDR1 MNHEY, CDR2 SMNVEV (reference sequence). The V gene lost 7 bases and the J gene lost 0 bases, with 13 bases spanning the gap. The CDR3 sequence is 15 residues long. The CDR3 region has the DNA TGTGCCAGCAAGGTGGACAGATATAGCAATCAGCCCCAGCATTTT. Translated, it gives CASKVDRYSNQPQHF.

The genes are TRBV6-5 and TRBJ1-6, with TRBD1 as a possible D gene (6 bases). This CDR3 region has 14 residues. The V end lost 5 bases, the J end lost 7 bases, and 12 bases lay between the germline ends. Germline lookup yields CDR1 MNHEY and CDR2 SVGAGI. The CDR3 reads CASSRGQVNSPLHF. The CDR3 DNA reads TGTGCCAGCAGTAGGGGACAAGTAAATTCACCCCTCCACTTT.

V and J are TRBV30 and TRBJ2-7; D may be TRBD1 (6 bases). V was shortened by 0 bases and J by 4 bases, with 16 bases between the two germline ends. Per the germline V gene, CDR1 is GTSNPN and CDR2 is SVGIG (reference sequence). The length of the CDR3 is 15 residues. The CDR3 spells CAWSVRSGVGYEQYF. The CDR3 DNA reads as TGTGCCTGGAGTGTACGGTCAGGGGTTGGATACGAGCAGTACTTC.

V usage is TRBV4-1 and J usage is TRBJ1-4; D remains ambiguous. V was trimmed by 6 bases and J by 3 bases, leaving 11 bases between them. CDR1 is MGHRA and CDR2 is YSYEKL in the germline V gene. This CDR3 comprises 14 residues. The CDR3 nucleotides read TGCGCCAGCAGTATCCTGGCCGCTAATGAAAAACTGTTTTTT. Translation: CASSILAANEKLFF.

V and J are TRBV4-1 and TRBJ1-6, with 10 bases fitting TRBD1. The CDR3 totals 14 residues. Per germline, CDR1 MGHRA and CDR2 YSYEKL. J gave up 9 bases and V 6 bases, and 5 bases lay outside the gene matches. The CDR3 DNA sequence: TGCGCCAGCAGACGACAGGGGGCGAGTTCACCCCTCCACTTT. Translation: CASRRQGASSPLHF.

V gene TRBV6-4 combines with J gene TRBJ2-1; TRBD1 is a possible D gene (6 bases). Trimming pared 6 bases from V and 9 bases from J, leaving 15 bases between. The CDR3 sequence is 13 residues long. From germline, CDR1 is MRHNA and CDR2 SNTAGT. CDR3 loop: CASSRQDSSEQFF. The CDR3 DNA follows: TGTGCCAGCAGCAGACAGGACTCGAGTGAGCAGTTCTTC.

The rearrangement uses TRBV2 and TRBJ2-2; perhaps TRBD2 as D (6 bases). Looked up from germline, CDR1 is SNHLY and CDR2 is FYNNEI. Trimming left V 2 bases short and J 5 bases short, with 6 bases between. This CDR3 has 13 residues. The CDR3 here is CASSESGTGELFF. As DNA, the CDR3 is TGTGCCAGCAGTGAAAGCGGGACCGGGGAGCTGTTTTTT. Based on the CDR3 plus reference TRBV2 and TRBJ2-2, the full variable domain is EPEVTQTPSHQVTQMGQEVILRCVPISNHLYFYWYRQILGQKVEFLVSFYNNEISEKSEIFDDQFSVERPDGSNFTLKIRSTKLEDSAMYFCASSESGTGELFFGEGSRLTVL.

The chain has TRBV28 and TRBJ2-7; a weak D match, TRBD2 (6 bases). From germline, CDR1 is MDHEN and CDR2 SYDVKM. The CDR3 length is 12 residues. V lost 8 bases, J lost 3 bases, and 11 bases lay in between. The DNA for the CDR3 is TGTGCCAGCTGGGGGGTCGTCTACGAGCAGTACTTC. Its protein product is CASWGVVYEQYF. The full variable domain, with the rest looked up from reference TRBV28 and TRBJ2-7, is DVKVTQSSRYLVKRTGEKVFLECVQDMDHENMFWYRQDPGLGLRLIYFSYDVKMKEKGDIPEGYSVSREKKERFSLILESASTNQTSMYLCASWGVVYEQYFGPGTRLTVT.

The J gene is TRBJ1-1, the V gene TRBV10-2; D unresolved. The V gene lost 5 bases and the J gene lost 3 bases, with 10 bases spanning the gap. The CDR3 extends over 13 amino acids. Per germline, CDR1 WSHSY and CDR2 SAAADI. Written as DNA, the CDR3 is TGCGCCAGCAGTAAAGGGCGGGACACTGAAGCTTTCTTT. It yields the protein CASSKGRDTEAFF.

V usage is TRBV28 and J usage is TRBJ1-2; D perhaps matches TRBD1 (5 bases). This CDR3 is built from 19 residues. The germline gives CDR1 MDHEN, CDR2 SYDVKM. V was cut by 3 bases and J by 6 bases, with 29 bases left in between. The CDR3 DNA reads TGTGCCAGCAGTTTCTACGACAATACCCCAGGGTCCGTTCGTAATGGCTACACCTTC. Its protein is CASSFYDNTPGSVRNGYTF.

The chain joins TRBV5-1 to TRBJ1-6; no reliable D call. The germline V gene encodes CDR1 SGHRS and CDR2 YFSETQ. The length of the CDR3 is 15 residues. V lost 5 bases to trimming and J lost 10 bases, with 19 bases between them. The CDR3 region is CASREGSRVQSPLHF. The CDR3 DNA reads TGCGCCAGCAGGGAGGGCTCAAGGGTACAGTCACCCCTCCACTTT. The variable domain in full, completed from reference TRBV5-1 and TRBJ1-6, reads KAGVTQTPRYLIKTRGQQVTLSCSPISGHRSVSWYQQTPGQGLQFLFEYFSETQRNKGNFPGRFSGRQFSNSRSEMNVSTLELGDSALYLCASREGSRVQSPLHFGNGTRLTVT.

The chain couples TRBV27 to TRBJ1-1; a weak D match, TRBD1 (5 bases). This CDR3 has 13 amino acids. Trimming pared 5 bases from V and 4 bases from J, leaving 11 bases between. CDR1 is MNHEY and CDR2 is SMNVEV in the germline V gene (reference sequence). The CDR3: CASSVHGGTEAFF. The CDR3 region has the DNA TGTGCCAGCAGTGTACACGGGGGCACTGAAGCTTTCTTT.

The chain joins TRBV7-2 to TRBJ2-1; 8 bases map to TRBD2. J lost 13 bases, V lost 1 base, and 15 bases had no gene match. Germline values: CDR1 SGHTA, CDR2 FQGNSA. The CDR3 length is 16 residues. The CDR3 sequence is CASSLEIGGAQWVQFF. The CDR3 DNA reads TGTGCCAGCAGCTTAGAGATCGGGGGGGCTCAATGGGTCCAGTTCTTC.

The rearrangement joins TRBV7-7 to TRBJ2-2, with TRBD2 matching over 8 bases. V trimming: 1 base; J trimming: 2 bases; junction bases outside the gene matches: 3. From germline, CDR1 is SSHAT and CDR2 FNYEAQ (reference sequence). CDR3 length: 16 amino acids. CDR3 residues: CASSLGTSRNTGELFF. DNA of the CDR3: TGTGCCAGCAGCTTAGGGACTAGCAGAAACACCGGGGAGCTGTTTTTT. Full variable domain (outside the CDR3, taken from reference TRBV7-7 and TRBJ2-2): GAGVSQSPRYKVTKRGQDVTLRCDPISSHATLYWYQQALGQGPEFLTYFNYEAQPDKSGLPSDRFSAERPEGSISTLTIQRTEQRDSAMYRCASSLGTSRNTGELFFGEGSRLTVL.

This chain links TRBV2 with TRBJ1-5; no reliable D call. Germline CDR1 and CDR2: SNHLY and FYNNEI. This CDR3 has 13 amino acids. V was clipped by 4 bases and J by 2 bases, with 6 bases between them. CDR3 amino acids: CASSARGNQPQHF. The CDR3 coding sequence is TGTGCCAGCAGTGCGAGGGGCAATCAGCCCCAGCATTTT.

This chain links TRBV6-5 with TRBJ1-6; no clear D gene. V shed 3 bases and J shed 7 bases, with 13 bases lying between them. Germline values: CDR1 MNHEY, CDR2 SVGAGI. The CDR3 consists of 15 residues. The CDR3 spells CASSYGGSGNSPLHF. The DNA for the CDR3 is TGTGCCAGCAGTTATGGAGGGTCTGGGAATTCACCCCTCCACTTT.

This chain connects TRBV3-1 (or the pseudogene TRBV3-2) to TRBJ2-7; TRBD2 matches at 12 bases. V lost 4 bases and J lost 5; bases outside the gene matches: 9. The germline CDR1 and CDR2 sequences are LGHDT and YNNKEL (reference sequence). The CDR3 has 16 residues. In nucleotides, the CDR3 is TGTGCCAGCAGCCGGCTGATGACTAGCGGGAGCCACGAGCAGTACTTC. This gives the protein CASSRLMTSGSHEQYF.

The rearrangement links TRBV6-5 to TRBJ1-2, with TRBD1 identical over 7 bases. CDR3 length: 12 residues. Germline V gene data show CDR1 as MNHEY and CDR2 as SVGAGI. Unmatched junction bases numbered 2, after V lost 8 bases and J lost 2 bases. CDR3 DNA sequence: TGTGCCAGCCGGGACAGAAACTATGGCTACACCTTC. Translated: CASRDRNYGYTF.

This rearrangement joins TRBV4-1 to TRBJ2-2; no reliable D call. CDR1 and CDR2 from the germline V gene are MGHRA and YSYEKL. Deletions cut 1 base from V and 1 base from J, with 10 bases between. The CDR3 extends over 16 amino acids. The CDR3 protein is CASSQGPDLNTGELFF. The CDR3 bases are TGCGCCAGCAGCCAAGGCCCAGACTTGAACACCGGGGAGCTGTTTTTT.

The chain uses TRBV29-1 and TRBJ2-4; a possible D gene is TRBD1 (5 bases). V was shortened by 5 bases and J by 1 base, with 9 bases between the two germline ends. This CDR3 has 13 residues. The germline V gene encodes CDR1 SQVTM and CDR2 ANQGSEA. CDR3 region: CSVIRGAKNIQYF. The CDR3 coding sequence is TGCAGCGTTATTAGGGGCGCCAAAAACATTCAGTACTTC.

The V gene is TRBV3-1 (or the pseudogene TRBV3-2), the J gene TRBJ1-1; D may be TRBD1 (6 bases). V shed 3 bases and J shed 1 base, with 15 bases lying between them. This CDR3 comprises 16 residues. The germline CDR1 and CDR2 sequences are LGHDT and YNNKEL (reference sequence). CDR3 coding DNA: TGTGCCAGCAGCCACGCTTACAGGGCCACGAACACTGAAGCTTTCTTT. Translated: CASSHAYRATNTEAFF.